Below are 24 T cell receptor beta chains sequenced from a single sample in a study of OX40 agonist ivuxolimab in advanced cancers. Profiled with immunoSEQ multiplex PCR; TCRdb holds only in-frame clones, not every one. The data show about 77,000 clones, roughly 80% seen once. Source: CD4+ or CD8+ T cells sorted from blood, taken in a trial of the OX40 agonist ivuxolimab. These receptors all stem from an adult with an advanced solid tumor such as melanoma, head and neck, liver or kidney cancer.

The chain combines TRBV7-8 with TRBJ1-2; D call uncertain. The CDR3 spans 13 residues. Between the trimmed V and J ends, which lost 5 bases and 10 bases, there was a span of 17 bases. CDR1 and CDR2 from the germline V gene are SGHVS and FQNEAQ. This CDR3 is CASSPGPTADYTF. The CDR3 DNA follows: TGTGCCAGCAGCCCCGGTCCGACGGCTGACTACACCTTC.

In its sample, this clone was seen a few times. The chain links TRBV5-1 to TRBJ2-2; no firm D call. Trimming shortened V by 4 bases and J by 2 bases, and 9 bases separated the two germline ends. Germline V gene sequence: CDR1 SGHRS, CDR2 YFSETQ. The CDR3 loop spans 14 amino acids. This CDR3 reads CASSPMGNTGELFF. The DNA for the CDR3 is TGCGCCAGCAGCCCGATGGGTAACACCGGGGAGCTGTTTTTT.

This chain uses TRBV6-1 with TRBJ1-5; TRBD1 agrees at 11 bases. The CDR3 totals 14 residues. Germline V CDR1 and CDR2: MNHNS, SASEGT. J lost 5 bases, V lost 7 bases, and 4 bases had no gene match. Here the CDR3 reads CASIPGQGDQPQHF. CDR3 nucleotides: TGTGCCAGCATTCCGGGACAGGGGGATCAGCCCCAGCATTTT.

This chain uses TRBV4-1 with TRBJ2-4; D might be TRBD2 (5 bases). Trimming stripped 1 base from V and 0 bases from J, with 13 bases between. From germline, CDR1 is MGHRA and CDR2 YSYEKL. CDR3 length equals 17 residues. The chain's CDR3 is CASSQVRGLLAKNIQYF. Written as DNA, the CDR3 is TGCGCCAGCAGCCAAGTACGCGGGTTGCTAGCCAAAAACATTCAGTACTTC.

This chain uses TRBV14 with TRBJ2-7; weak D call: TRBD2 (7 bases). The CDR3 sequence is 14 residues long. Deletions cut 4 bases from V and 6 bases from J, with 16 bases between. CDR1 and CDR2 (germline): SGHDN, FVKESK. CDR3 nucleotide sequence: TGTGCCAGCAGCCGATCCGCCGGGGGGCTCGAGCAGTACTTC. It is translated as CASSRSAGGLEQYF.

CDR3 sequence: CASSLGQGDLSEQYF. The CDR3, as DNA: TGCGCCAGCAGTCTCGGACAGGGCGACCTGAGTGAGCAGTACTTC. The genes are TRBV5-1 and TRBJ2-7; TRBD1 agrees at 8 bases. The germline V gene has CDR1 SGHRS and CDR2 YFSETQ. The CDR3 contains 15 residues. The V and J ends lost 5 bases and 7 bases, in that order; junction bases with no gene match: 14.

The CDR3 is CASSQPLAGGLREQFF. As DNA, the CDR3 is TGCGCCAGCAGTCAGCCTCTAGCGGGAGGTCTCCGGGAGCAGTTCTTC. This rearrangement joins TRBV4-1 to TRBJ2-1; 11 bases line up with TRBD2. CDR3 length: 16 amino acids. Germline V gene lookup returns CDR1 MGHRA and CDR2 YSYEKL. J gave up 10 bases and V 6 bases, and 14 bases lay outside the gene matches.

The rearrangement joins TRBV4-2 to TRBJ2-1; 7 bases agree with TRBD2. Germline-derived CDR1 and CDR2 are LGHNA and YNFKEQ. The CDR3 spans 17 residues. V was clipped by 0 bases and J by 4 bases; unmatched bases: 9. In DNA form, the CDR3 reads TGTGCCAGCAGCCAAGATCTAGGCGGGAGATCGTACAATGAGCAGTTCTTC. Its translation is CASSQDLGGRSYNEQFF.

The chain recombines TRBV7-2 with TRBJ2-1; D is perhaps TRBD2 (6 bases). The CDR3 runs to 15 residues. Per germline, CDR1 SGHTA and CDR2 FQGNSA. V was pared by 0 bases and J by 7 bases, with 13 bases between. The CDR3 DNA follows: TGTGCCAGCAGCTTAGCGACCGGGACTCAGAATGAGCAGTTCTTC. Its protein product is CASSLATGTQNEQFF.

The V gene is TRBV7-2, the J gene TRBJ2-7, with 10 bases matching TRBD2. The V gene's germline CDR1 is SGHTA and CDR2 FQGNSA. The CDR3 has 17 residues. V trimming: 5 bases; J trimming: 5 bases; junction bases outside the gene matches: 15. The CDR3 reads CASSTNPLSGRAHEQYF. The CDR3 DNA is TGTGCCAGCAGCACAAACCCCCTAAGCGGGAGGGCCCACGAGCAGTACTTC.

A remark on this clone: Because it lacks the conserved phenylalanine or tryptophan at the end, this CDR3 is likely a read error. The DNA is left out, because the CDR3 cannot be placed on it with certainty; the CDR3 is given as TCRdb lists it. The genes are TRBV6-5 and TRBJ2-4. Counting both end residues, the CDR3 totals 9 amino acids. The germline V gene has CDR1 MNHEY and CDR2 SVGAGI. The CDR3 is CASSDSPAL.

This clone showed up just a few times. This chain links TRBV29-1 with TRBJ2-1, with D hard to call. This CDR3 comprises 10 residues. Germline V gene lookup returns CDR1 SQVTM and CDR2 ANQGSEA. The ends were cut back, 5 bases at V and 7 bases at J, with 6 bases in the middle. CDR3 nucleotides: TGCAGCGTTACTGCGAATGAGCAGTTCTTC. This codes for CSVTANEQFF.

The gene calls are TRBV5-1 and TRBJ2-7, with D possibly called TRBD1 or TRBD2 (6 bases each). The CDR3 consists of 14 residues. Per germline, CDR1 SGHRS and CDR2 YFSETQ. V was trimmed by 2 bases and J by 5 bases, leaving 14 bases between them. Here the CDR3 reads CASSFSGADDEQYF. The CDR3 bases are TGCGCCAGCAGCTTTTCGGGGGCGGACGACGAGCAGTACTTC.

The DNA for the CDR3 is TGTGCCATCAGTGAGCAAGAGACAGGGGTGGTAAACTATGGCTACACCTTC. Protein product: CAISEQETGVVNYGYTF. The J gene is TRBJ1-2, the V gene TRBV10-3, with 8 bases lining up with TRBD1. CDR1 ENHRY and CDR2 SYGVKD come from the germline V gene. Germline trimming cut 2 bases from V and 2 bases from J; bases unmatched to any gene: 10. The CDR3 extends over 17 amino acids.

The DNA of the CDR3 is TGTGCCTGGAGTGTAATGGGAACGCAGTATTTT. It translates to CAWSVMGTQYF. The chain is built from TRBV30 and TRBJ2-3; no clear D gene. The CDR3 is 11 residues long. The germline V gene encodes CDR1 GTSNPN and CDR2 SVGIG (reference sequence). The ends were cut back, 0 bases at V and 9 bases at J, with 7 bases in the middle.

This rearrangement joins TRBV18 to TRBJ2-1; weak D call: TRBD1 (6 bases). V lost 5 bases and J lost 0, with 11 bases in between. The CDR3 has 15 residues. Germline assignment: CDR1 KGHSH and CDR2 LQKENI. This chain's CDR3 is CASSEGQSSYNEQFF. CDR3 nucleotides: TGTGCCAGCTCAGAAGGACAGAGCTCCTACAATGAGCAGTTCTTC.

The chain carries TRBV6-6 and TRBJ1-1; tentatively, D is TRBD1 (6 bases). The CDR3 runs to 14 residues. V was trimmed by 6 bases and J by 5 bases, leaving 16 bases between them. Per germline, CDR1 MNHNY and CDR2 SVGAGI (reference sequence). The CDR3 DNA follows: TGTGCCAGCAGCCCCGTGGGGGGCGGAACTGAAGCTTTCTTT. This encodes CASSPVGGGTEAFF.

The chain links TRBV4-1 to TRBJ1-1; the D is unclear. V shed 1 base and J shed 5 bases, with 8 bases lying between them. The CDR3 length is 13 residues. Germline CDR1 MGHRA, CDR2 YSYEKL. CDR3 in amino acids: CASSQASGTEAFF. CDR3 sequence (DNA): TGCGCCAGCAGCCAAGCGTCGGGAACTGAAGCTTTCTTT.

This chain connects TRBV6-1 to TRBJ1-1, with D maybe TRBD1 (6 bases). This CDR3 has 14 residues. Germline CDR1 and CDR2: MNHNS and SASEGT. The V end was cut by 4 bases, the J end by 6 bases, with 15 bases between. This CDR3 reads CASSVQGTEAEAFF. The CDR3 DNA is TGTGCCAGCAGTGTACAGGGTACGGAGGCTGAAGCTTTCTTT.

The rearrangement joins TRBV2 to TRBJ2-5; 8 positions match TRBD1. The J call could be wrong; TRBJ2-7 is a better fit for the DNA end. Germline CDR1 SNHLY, CDR2 FYNNEI. CDR3 length: 15 residues. CDR3 DNA: TGTGCCAGCAGTGAACAGGGGGCTCGATCCTACGAGCAGTACTTC. Translating gives CASSEQGARSYEQYF.

The rearrangement uses TRBV4-2 and TRBJ1-4; no definite D call. Germline CDR1 is LGHNA and CDR2 is YNFKEQ. The CDR3 is 16 residues long. V lost 4 bases to trimming and J lost 3 bases, with 15 bases between them. CDR3 DNA sequence: TGTGCCAGCAGCCCCGGCTGGGGTTCGGCTAATGAAAAACTGTTTTTT. Encoded protein: CASSPGWGSANEKLFF.

This clone was seen a handful of times. The junction shows a germline mismatch at one end, possibly a read error. The chain joins TRBV29-1 to TRBJ2-7, with D unclear. Germline CDR1 reads SQVTM; CDR2 reads ANQGSEA. This CDR3 is 13 amino acids long. The CDR3 coding sequence is TGCAGCGTTTTGACATCCCACTCCCACGAGCAGTACTTC. The encoded protein is CSVLTSHSHEQYF.

The V and J genes are TRBV5-1 and TRBJ2-5; TRBD1 agrees at 7 bases. The germline V gene encodes CDR1 SGHRS and CDR2 YFSETQ. The CDR3 is 14 amino acids. Germline trimming cut 4 bases from V and 3 bases from J; bases unmatched to any gene: 6. In nucleotides, the CDR3 is TGCGCCAGCAGCCACGCCGGGACAGAAGAGACCCAGTACTTC. Translated: CASSHAGTEETQYF.

This clone has just a few counts. The chain links TRBV18 to TRBJ2-7; D possibly corresponds to TRBD1 (6 bases). CDR1 is KGHSH and CDR2 is LQKENI in the germline V gene. V lost 6 bases to trimming and J lost 3 bases, with 12 bases between them. The CDR3 loop spans 13 amino acids. CDR3: CASSEGQNYEQYF. CDR3 DNA: TGTGCCAGCTCCGAGGGACAAAACTACGAGCAGTACTTC.